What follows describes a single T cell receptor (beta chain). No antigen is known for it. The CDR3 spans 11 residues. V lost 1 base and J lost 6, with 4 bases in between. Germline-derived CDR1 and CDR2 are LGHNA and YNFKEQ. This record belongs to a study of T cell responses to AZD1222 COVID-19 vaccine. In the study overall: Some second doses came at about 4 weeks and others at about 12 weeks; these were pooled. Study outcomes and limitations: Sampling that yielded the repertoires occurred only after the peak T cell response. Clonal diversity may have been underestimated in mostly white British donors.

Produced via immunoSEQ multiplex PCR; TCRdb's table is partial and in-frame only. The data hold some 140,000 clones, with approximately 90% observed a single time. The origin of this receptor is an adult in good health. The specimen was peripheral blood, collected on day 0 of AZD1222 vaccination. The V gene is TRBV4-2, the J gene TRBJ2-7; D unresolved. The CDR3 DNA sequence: TGTGCCAGCAGCCAAGGCCTCGAGCAGTACTTC. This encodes CASSQGLEQYF.